Each of the 16 T cell receptor beta chains below was sequenced from the same sample in a study of shared clonotypes between healthy human individuals. Measured with immunoSEQ multiplex PCR; TCRdb has only the in-frame clones, and not every one. The table lists 450,000 to 500,000 clones, 81% of them singletons. The material sequenced was PBMCs. These receptors all come from a woman in her 40s in good health. Some clones in this sample may be carry-over from other donors' samples.

The sample holds many counts of this clone. Distinct nucleotide sequences in the sample also encode this CDR3. The rearrangement links TRBV29-1 to TRBJ1-1, with D unresolved. Germline CDR1 reads SQVTM; CDR2 reads ANQGSEA. CDR3 length equals 13 residues. V was clipped by 6 bases and J by 3 bases, with 14 bases between them. The DNA for the CDR3 is TGCAGCGTCACAGTAGGGTTAGACACTGAAGCTTTCTTT. Translating gives CSVTVGLDTEAFF.

This clone was detected only a few times. The chain combines TRBV6-6 with TRBJ1-5; possible D gene TRBD1, 5 bases. CDR3 length: 14 residues. V dropped 6 bases and J dropped 7 bases, with 16 bases sitting between them. Germline V lookup: CDR1 MNHNY, CDR2 SVGAGI (reference sequence). This chain's CDR3 is CASSSTGSYQPQHF. As DNA, the CDR3 is TGTGCCAGCAGCTCTACAGGATCGTACCAGCCCCAGCATTTT.

This rearrangement joins TRBV29-1 to TRBJ2-7; D unclear. This CDR3 is built from 14 residues. Trimming took off 2 bases at V and 6 bases at J, with 17 bases between the two ends. Germline V gene lookup returns CDR1 SQVTM and CDR2 ANQGSEA. The CDR3 nucleotides read TGCAGCGTTGAATTCGCTAGGGATTTCCGCGAGCAGTACTTC. This codes for CSVEFARDFREQYF.

This clone was seen once. The chain links TRBV28 to TRBJ1-5; D remains ambiguous. The V end was cut by 4 bases, the J end by 5 bases, with 15 bases between. CDR1 is MDHEN, CDR2 SYDVKM, per germline. CDR3 length: 15 amino acids. The CDR3 coding sequence is TGTGCCAGCAGTTCCCCCGAGGGATACGATCAGCCCCAGCATTTT. It encodes CASSSPEGYDQPQHF.

V is TRBV5-1 and J is TRBJ2-2; no clear D. V lost 0 bases, J lost 8 bases, and 8 bases lay in between. Germline loops: CDR1 SGHRS, CDR2 YFSETQ. CDR3 length: 13 amino acids. The DNA for the CDR3 is TGCGCCAGCAGCTTGGGTCATGCGGGGGAGCTGTTTTTT. Its translation is CASSLGHAGELFF.

Concerning this clone: The sample holds other DNA sequences that translate to the same CDR3. The chain couples TRBV5-1 to TRBJ2-7; 12 positions match TRBD2. Trimming at V came to 0 bases and at J to 2 bases, leaving 0 bases not matched to a gene. The CDR3 extends over 15 amino acids. CDR1 is SGHRS, CDR2 YFSETQ, per germline. Here the CDR3 DNA reads TGCGCCAGCAGCTTGGGACTAGCGGGAGCCTACGAGCAGTACTTC. Protein: CASSLGLAGAYEQYF.

This clone was observed a handful of times. The rearrangement links TRBV5-5 to TRBJ2-2; D gene uncertain. Trimming took 0 bases from V and 1 from J, leaving 4 bases between them. Germline loops: CDR1 SGHKS, CDR2 YYEKEE (reference sequence). The CDR3 covers 14 residues. The CDR3 loop is CASSLERNTGELFF. CDR3 bases: TGTGCCAGCAGCTTGGAGCGGAACACCGGGGAGCTGTTTTTT.

Comment on this clone: Since a far larger clone is one base different, this is likely a read error. J is TRBJ2-6 and V is TRBV4-3; no clear D gene. Trimming took off 0 bases at V and 1 base at J, with 7 bases between the two ends. This CDR3 spans 16 amino acids. The germline V gene encodes CDR1 LGHNA and CDR2 YSLEER. The CDR3 protein is CASSQEMRSGANVLTF. As DNA, the CDR3 is TGCGCCAGCAGCCAAGAAATGAGATCTGGGGCCAACGTCCTGACTTTC.

The chain is built from TRBV7-3 and TRBJ1-1; D is possibly TRBD1 (6 bases). CDR3 size: 13 residues. V lost 8 bases, J lost 4 bases, and 14 bases lay in between. The germline V gene encodes CDR1 SGHTA and CDR2 FQGTGA. Here the CDR3 reads CASAARGGTEAFF. CDR3 in DNA: TGTGCCAGCGCCGCGCGAGGGGGCACTGAAGCTTTCTTT.

J is TRBJ2-7 and V is TRBV27; 8 bases line up with TRBD1. Per germline, CDR1 MNHEY and CDR2 SMNVEV (reference sequence). V trimming: 6 bases; J trimming: 6 bases; junction bases outside the gene matches: 13. CDR3 length equals 15 residues. The CDR3 coding sequence is TGTGCCAGCAGCTACGGGACAGGCCATTTTAGCGAGCAGTACTTC. As protein: CASSYGTGHFSEQYF.

V usage is TRBV5-4 and J usage is TRBJ2-7; 9 bases are shared with TRBD2. The CDR3 has 15 residues. Per the germline V gene, CDR1 is SGHNT and CDR2 is YYREEE (reference sequence). V lost 0 bases and J lost 1; bases outside the gene matches: 2. Here the CDR3 reads CASSLASGTSYEQYF. CDR3 bases: TGTGCCAGCAGCTTGGCTAGCGGGACGTCCTACGAGCAGTACTTC.

Comments on this clone: Germline is not matched at one junction end, which may reflect a read error. The genes are TRBV5-1 and TRBJ2-2; weak D call: TRBD1 (6 bases). The CDR3 consists of 14 residues. Germline CDR1 and CDR2: SGHRS and YFSETQ. DNA for the CDR3: TGCGCCGGCAGCCTCAGGACAGTTGTAGGGGGGCTGTTTTTT. Translating gives CAGSLRTVVGGLFF.

Only one count was recorded for this clone. This rearrangement joins TRBV4-1 to TRBJ1-1, with D perhaps matching TRBD1 (6 bases). The germline V and J ends were trimmed by 0 bases and 5 bases, with 22 bases remaining between them. CDR3 length: 18 amino acids. Per the germline V gene, CDR1 is MGHRA and CDR2 is YSYEKL. CDR3 in amino acids: CASSQDPRLWQGWTEAFF. CDR3 DNA: TGCGCCAGCAGCCAAGATCCGCGGTTATGGCAGGGGTGGACTGAAGCTTTCTTT.

J is TRBJ2-3 and V is TRBV29-1; 8 bases map to TRBD2. CDR1 and CDR2 (germline): SQVTM, ANQGSEA. This CDR3 contains 15 residues. The V and J ends lost 4 bases and 5 bases, in that order; junction bases with no gene match: 11. CDR3 in DNA: TGCAGCGTTGGAGCGGGAGTTGACGGCGGAGATACGCAGTATTTT. Translation: CSVGAGVDGGDTQYF.

Note on this clone: This likely traces to a read error, being one base from a far larger clone. The gene calls are TRBV29-1 and TRBJ1-2; TRBD1 agrees at 9 bases. In germline, CDR1 is SQVTM, CDR2 ANQGSEA. This CDR3 has 14 residues. V lost 4 bases to trimming and J lost 2 bases; unmatched junction nucleotides: 5. CDR3 amino acids: CSVGLQGANYGYTF. CDR3 DNA: TGCAGCGTTGGCCTACAGGGGGCGAACTATGGCTACACCTTC.

The chain is built from TRBV7-3 and TRBJ2-4, with 7 bases identical to TRBD2. After removal of 5 bases from V and 8 bases from J, the junction contained 9 bases not matched to a gene. Per the germline V gene, CDR1 is SGHTA and CDR2 is FQGTGA. The CDR3 sequence is 14 residues long. The CDR3 region is CASSLGGSRDIQYF. CDR3 DNA sequence: TGTGCCAGCAGCCTGGGCGGGAGTAGGGACATTCAGTACTTC. Full variable domain (outside the CDR3, taken from reference TRBV7-3 and TRBJ2-4): GAGVSQTPSNKVTEKGKYVELRCDPISGHTALYWYRQSLGQGPEFLIYFQGTGAADDSGLPNDRFFAVRPEGSVSTLKIQRTERGDSAVYLCASSLGGSRDIQYFGAGTRLSVL.